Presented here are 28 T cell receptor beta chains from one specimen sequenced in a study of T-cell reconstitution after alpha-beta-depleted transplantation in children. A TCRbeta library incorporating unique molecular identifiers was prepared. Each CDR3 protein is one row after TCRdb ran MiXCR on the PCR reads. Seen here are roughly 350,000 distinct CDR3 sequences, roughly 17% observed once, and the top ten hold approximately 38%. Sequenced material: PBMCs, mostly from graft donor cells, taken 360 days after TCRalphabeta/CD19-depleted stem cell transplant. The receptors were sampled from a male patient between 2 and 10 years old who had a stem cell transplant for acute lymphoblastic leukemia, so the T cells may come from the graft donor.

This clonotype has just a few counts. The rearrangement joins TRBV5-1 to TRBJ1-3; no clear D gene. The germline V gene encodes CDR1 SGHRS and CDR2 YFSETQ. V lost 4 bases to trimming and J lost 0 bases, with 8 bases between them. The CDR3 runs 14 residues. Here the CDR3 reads CASSILPSGNTIYF. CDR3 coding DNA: TGCGCCAGCAGCATCCTACCCTCTGGAAACACCATATATTTT.

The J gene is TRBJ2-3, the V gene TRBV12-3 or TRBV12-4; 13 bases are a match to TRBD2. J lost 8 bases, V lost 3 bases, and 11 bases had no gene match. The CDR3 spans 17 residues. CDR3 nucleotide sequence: TGTGCCAGCAGTTTGGGGGGACTAGCGGGATTAAGGGGTACGCAGTATTTT. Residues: CASSLGGLAGLRGTQYF.

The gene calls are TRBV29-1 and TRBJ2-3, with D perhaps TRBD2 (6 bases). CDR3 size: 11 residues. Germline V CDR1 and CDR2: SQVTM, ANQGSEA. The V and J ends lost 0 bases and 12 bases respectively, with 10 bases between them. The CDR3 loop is CSVEDSGAQYF. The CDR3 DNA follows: TGCAGCGTTGAAGACTCGGGAGCACAGTATTTT.

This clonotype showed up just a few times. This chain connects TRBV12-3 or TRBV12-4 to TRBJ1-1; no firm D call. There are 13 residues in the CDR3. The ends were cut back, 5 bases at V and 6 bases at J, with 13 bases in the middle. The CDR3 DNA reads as TGTGCCAGCAGTCCCACCGGGTTAGCTGAAGCTTTCTTT. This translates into CASSPTGLAEAFF.

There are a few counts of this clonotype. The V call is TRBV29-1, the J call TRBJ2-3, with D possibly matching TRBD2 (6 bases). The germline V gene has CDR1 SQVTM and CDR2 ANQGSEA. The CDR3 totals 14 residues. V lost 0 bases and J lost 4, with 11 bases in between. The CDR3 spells CSVEDLGDSDTQYF. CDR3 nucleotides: TGCAGCGTTGAAGATCTTGGGGACTCAGATACGCAGTATTTT.

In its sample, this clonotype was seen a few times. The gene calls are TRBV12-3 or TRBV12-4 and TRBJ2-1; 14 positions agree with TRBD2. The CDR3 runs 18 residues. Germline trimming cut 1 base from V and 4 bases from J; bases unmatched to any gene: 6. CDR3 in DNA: TGTGCCAGCAGTTTAGTCCTCGGGACTAGCGGGAGTTACAATGAGCAGTTCTTC. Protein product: CASSLVLGTSGSYNEQFF.

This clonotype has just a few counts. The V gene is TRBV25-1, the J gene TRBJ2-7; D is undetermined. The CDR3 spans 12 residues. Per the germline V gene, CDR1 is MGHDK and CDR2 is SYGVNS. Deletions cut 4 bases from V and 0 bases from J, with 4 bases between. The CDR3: CASSVSSYEQYF. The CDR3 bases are TGTGCCAGCAGTGTCTCCTCCTACGAGCAGTACTTC.

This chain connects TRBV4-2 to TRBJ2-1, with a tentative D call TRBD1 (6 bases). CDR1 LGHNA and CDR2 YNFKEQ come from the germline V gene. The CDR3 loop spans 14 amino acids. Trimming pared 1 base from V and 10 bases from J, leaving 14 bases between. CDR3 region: CASSQVVLRGEQFF. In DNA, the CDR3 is TGTGCCAGCAGCCAAGTGGTACTCAGGGGCGAGCAGTTCTTC.

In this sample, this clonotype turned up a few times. The CDR3 DNA is TGTGCCAGCAGTTACCGCTCTAGCTTCAATGAGCAGTTCTTC. Translated, it gives CASSYRSSFNEQFF. The rearrangement joins TRBV6-5 to TRBJ2-1; D might be TRBD2 (5 bases). Germline V gives CDR1 MNHEY, CDR2 SVGAGI. V was pared by 2 bases and J by 6 bases, with 11 bases between. CDR3 size: 14 residues.

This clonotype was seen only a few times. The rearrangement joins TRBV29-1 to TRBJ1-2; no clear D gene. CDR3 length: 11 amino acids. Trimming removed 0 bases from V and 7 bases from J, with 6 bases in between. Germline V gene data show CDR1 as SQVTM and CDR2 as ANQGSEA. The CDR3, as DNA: TGCAGCGTTGAAGATCTAAGTGGCTACACCTTC. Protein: CSVEDLSGYTF.

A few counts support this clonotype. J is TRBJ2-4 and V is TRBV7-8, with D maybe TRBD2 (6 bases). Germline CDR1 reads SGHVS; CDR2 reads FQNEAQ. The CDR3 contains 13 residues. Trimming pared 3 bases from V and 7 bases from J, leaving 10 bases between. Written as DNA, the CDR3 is TGTGCCAGCAGCTTGGGGGGTTCCAACATTCAGTACTTC. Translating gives CASSLGGSNIQYF. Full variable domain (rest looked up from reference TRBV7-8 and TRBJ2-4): GAGVSQSPRYKVAKRGQDVALRCDPISGHVSLFWYQQALGQGPEFLTYFQNEAQLDKSGLPSDRFFAERPEGSVSTLKIQRTQQEDSAVYLCASSLGGSNIQYFGAGTRLSVL.

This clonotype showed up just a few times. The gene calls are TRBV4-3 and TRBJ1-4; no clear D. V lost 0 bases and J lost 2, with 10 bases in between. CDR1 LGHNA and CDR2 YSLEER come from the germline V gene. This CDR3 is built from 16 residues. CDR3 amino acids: CASSQDGVATNEKLFF. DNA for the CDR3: TGCGCCAGCAGCCAAGATGGGGTTGCGACTAATGAAAAACTGTTTTTT.

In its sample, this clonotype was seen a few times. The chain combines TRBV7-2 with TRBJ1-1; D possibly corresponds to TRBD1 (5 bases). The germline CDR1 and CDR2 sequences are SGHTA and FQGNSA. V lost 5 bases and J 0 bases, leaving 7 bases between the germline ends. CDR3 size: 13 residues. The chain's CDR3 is CASSAGLNTEAFF. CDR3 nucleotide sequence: TGTGCCAGCAGCGCGGGACTGAACACTGAAGCTTTCTTT.

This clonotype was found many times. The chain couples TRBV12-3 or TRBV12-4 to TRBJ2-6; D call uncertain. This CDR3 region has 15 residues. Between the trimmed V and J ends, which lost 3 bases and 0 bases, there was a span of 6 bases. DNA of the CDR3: TGTGCCAGCAGTTTGACGGGCTCTGGGGCCAACGTCCTGACTTTC. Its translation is CASSLTGSGANVLTF.

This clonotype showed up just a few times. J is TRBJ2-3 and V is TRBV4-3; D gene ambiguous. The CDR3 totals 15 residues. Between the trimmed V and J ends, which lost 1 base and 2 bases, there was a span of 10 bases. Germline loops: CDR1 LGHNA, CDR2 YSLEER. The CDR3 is CASSQVPGPTDTQYF. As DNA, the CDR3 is TGCGCCAGCAGCCAAGTCCCAGGTCCCACAGATACGCAGTATTTT.

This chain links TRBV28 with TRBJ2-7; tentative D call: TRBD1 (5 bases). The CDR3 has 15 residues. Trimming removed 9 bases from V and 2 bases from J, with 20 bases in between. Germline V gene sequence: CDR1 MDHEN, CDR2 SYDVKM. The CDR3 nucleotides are TGTGCCAGTGGTAGGGGTTCCTCATACACCTACGAGCAGTACTTC. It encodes CASGRGSSYTYEQYF.

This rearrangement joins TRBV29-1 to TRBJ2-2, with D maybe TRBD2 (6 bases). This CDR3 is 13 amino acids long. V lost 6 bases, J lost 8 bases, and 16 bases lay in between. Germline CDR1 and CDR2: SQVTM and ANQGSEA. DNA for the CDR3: TGCAGCGTCGCCTTCAGCGGGTTGGGGGAGCTGTTTTTT. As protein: CSVAFSGLGELFF.

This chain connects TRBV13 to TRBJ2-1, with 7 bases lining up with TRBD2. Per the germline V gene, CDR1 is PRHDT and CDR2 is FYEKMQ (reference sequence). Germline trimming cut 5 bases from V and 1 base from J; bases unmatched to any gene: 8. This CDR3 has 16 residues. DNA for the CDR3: TGTGCCAGCAGCCCCCAGGCGGGACTATCCTACAATGAGCAGTTCTTC. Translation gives CASSPQAGLSYNEQFF.

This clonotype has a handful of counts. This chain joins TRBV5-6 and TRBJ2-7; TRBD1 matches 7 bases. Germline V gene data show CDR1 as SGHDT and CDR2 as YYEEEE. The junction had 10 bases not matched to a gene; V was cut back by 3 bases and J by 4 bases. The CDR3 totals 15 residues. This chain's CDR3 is CASSSRGFGFYEQYF. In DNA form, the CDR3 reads TGTGCCAGCAGCTCCAGGGGGTTCGGCTTTTACGAGCAGTACTTC.

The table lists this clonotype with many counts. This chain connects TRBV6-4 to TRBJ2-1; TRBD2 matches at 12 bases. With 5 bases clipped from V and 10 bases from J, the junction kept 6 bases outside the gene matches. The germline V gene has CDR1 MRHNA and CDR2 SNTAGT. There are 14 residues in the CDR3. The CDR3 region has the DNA TGTGCCAGCAGTTGGTCGGGACTAGCGGGCGAGCAGTTCTTC. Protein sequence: CASSWSGLAGEQFF.

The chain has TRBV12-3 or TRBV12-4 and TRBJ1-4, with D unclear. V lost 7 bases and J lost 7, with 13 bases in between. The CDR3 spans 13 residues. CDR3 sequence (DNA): TGTGCCAGCATCCGAGAAGCAGGTGAAAAACTGTTTTTT. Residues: CASIREAGEKLFF.

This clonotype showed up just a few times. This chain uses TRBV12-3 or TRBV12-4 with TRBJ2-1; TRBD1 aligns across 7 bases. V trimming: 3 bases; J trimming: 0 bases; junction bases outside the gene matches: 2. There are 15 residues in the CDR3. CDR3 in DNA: TGTGCCAGCAGTTTGGGACAGCTCTCCTACAATGAGCAGTTCTTC. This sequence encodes CASSLGQLSYNEQFF.

CDR3 residues: CASSPRRRAYEQYF. CDR3 DNA sequence: TGTGCCAGCAGTCCCCGACGCAGGGCCTACGAGCAGTACTTC. V and J are TRBV12-3 or TRBV12-4 and TRBJ2-7, with a weak D call TRBD1 (5 bases). The CDR3 is 14 residues long. Trimming left V 5 bases short and J 2 bases short, with 13 bases between.

The CDR3 sequence: CASSLAGGPSTGELFF. CDR3 DNA: TGTGCCAGCAGCTTAGCGGGAGGGCCGAGCACCGGGGAGCTGTTTTTT. This chain uses TRBV7-2 with TRBJ2-2, with 7 bases that match TRBD2. Germline lookup yields CDR1 SGHTA and CDR2 FQGNSA. V gave up 0 bases and J gave up 4 bases; unmatched junction bases: 5. CDR3 length: 16 residues.

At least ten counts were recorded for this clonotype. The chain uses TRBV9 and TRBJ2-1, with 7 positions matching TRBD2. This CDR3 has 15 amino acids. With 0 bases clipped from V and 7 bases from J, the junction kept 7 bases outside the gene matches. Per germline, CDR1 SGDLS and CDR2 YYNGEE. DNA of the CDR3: TGTGCCAGCAGCGTAGATGCGGGAGATTGGAATGAGCAGTTCTTC. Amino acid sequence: CASSVDAGDWNEQFF.

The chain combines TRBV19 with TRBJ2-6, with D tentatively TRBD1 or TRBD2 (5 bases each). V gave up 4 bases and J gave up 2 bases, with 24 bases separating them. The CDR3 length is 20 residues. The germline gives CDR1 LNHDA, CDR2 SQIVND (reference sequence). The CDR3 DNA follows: TGTGCCAGTAGTACGTACCTCCGGGACCTAGGGAAGACTGGGGCCAACGTCCTGACTTTC. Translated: CASSTYLRDLGKTGANVLTF.

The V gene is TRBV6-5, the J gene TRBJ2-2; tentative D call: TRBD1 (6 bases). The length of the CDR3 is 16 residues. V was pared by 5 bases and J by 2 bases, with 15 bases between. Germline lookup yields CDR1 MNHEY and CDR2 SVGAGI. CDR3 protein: CASSRKAGVNTGELFF. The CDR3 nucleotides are TGTGCCAGCAGTCGGAAGGCAGGGGTTAACACCGGGGAGCTGTTTTTT.

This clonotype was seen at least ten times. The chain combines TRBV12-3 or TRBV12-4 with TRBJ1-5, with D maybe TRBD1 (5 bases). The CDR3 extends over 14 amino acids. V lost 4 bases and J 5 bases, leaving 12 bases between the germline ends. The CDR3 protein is CASSWEGTDQPQHF. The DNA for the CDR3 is TGTGCCAGCAGTTGGGAGGGGACCGATCAGCCCCAGCATTTT.